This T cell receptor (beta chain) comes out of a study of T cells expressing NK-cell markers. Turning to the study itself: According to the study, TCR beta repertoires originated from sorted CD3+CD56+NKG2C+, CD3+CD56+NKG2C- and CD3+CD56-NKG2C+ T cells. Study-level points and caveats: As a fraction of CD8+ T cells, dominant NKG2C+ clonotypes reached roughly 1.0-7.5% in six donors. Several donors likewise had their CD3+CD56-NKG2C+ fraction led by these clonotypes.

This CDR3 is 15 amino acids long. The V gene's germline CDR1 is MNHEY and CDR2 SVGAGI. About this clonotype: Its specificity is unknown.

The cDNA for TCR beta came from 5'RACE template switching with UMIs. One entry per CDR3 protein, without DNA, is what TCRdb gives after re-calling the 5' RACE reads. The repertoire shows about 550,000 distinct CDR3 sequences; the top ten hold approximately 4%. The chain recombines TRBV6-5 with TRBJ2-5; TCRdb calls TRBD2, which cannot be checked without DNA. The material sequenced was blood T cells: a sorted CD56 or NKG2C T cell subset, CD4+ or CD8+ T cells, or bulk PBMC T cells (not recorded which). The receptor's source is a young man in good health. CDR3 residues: CASSYPSSEGETQYF.